Below, 21 T cell receptor beta chains from the same sample are listed, as sequenced in a study of siplizumab effects on memory and regulatory T cells. TCRdb keeps only in-frame clones here, not all; method: immunoSEQ multiplex PCR. The sample contains about 97,000 clones, around 90% of which appear only once. The source material was CD4+ T cells sorted from blood. The receptor set was obtained from a human donor in good health.

V and J are TRBV28 and TRBJ1-1, with D perhaps matching TRBD1 (5 bases). V lost 8 bases and J 3 bases, leaving 13 bases between the germline ends. From germline, CDR1 is MDHEN and CDR2 SYDVKM. The CDR3 loop spans 13 amino acids. CDR3 DNA sequence: TGTGCCAGCTCAGGAGACAGTTACACTGAAGCTTTCTTT. This translates into CASSGDSYTEAFF. Filled out from reference TRBV28 and TRBJ1-1, the complete variable domain reads DVKVTQSSRYLVKRTGEKVFLECVQDMDHENMFWYRQDPGLGLRLIYFSYDVKMKEKGDIPEGYSVSREKKERFSLILESASTNQTSMYLCASSGDSYTEAFFGQGTRLTVV.

The chain combines TRBV28 with TRBJ2-7; TRBD2 matches 9 bases. The germline gives CDR1 MDHEN, CDR2 SYDVKM. The CDR3 runs to 16 residues. After removal of 0 bases from V and 5 bases from J, the junction contained 8 bases not matched to a gene. CDR3 loop: CASSLWREGSLNEQYF. CDR3 DNA sequence: TGTGCCAGCAGTTTATGGCGGGAGGGAAGTTTGAACGAGCAGTACTTC.

This clone was observed a single time. This sequence joins TRBV15 and TRBJ1-1; weak D call: TRBD1 (6 bases). The V gene's germline CDR1 is LNHNV and CDR2 YYDKDF (reference sequence). The CDR3 sequence is 16 residues long. V was pared by 0 bases and J by 3 bases, with 14 bases between. CDR3 loop: CATSRDRKGGHTEAFF. CDR3 nucleotide sequence: TGTGCCACCAGCAGAGATAGGAAGGGGGGCCACACTGAAGCTTTCTTT.

The rearrangement joins TRBV19 to TRBJ2-2, with TRBD1 matching 8 bases. Trimming took 7 bases from V and 6 from J; bases not matched to a gene: 7. The CDR3 spans 14 residues. Germline values: CDR1 LNHDA, CDR2 SQIVND (reference sequence). Here the CDR3 DNA reads TGTGCCAGTATAGGGACAGGAGAATCCGGGGAGCTGTTTTTT. Residues: CASIGTGESGELFF.

V is TRBV11-3 and J is TRBJ2-1; maybe TRBD2 (6 bases). Germline CDR1 and CDR2: SGHNT and YENEEA. This CDR3 is 15 amino acids long. V was pared by 0 bases and J by 4 bases, with 10 bases between. The CDR3 DNA sequence: TGTGCCAGCAGCTTAGAAGGCGGGAAATACAATGAGCAGTTCTTC. This gives the protein CASSLEGGKYNEQFF.

This clone was seen just once. V and J are TRBV5-4 and TRBJ2-2, with a tentative D call TRBD2 (5 bases). The ends were cut back, 9 bases at V and 4 bases at J, with 16 bases in the middle. This CDR3 spans 14 amino acids. In germline, CDR1 is SGHNT, CDR2 YYREEE (reference sequence). CDR3 bases: TGTGCCACCACTATAGCGAGACGCACCGGGGAGCTGTTTTTT. Its protein product is CATTIARRTGELFF.

This clone has more than one count but fewer than ten. The gene calls are TRBV5-1 and TRBJ1-5, with D unclear. CDR3 length: 14 amino acids. CDR1 is SGHRS and CDR2 is YFSETQ in the germline V gene. Trimming removed 0 bases from V and 6 bases from J, with 10 bases in between. The CDR3 loop reads CASSLALVGQPQHF. CDR3 DNA: TGCGCCAGCAGCTTGGCCTTGGTTGGTCAGCCCCAGCATTTT. Full variable domain (remainder filled in from reference TRBV5-1 and TRBJ1-5): KAGVTQTPRYLIKTRGQQVTLSCSPISGHRSVSWYQQTPGQGLQFLFEYFSETQRNKGNFPGRFSGRQFSNSRSEMNVSTLELGDSALYLCASSLALVGQPQHFGDGTRLSIL.

The rearrangement uses TRBV18 and TRBJ1-4; unclear D gene. This CDR3 spans 14 amino acids. V was clipped by 3 bases and J by 4 bases, with 9 bases between them. Germline assignment: CDR1 KGHSH and CDR2 LQKENI. CDR3 coding DNA: TGTGCCAGCTCACCCCGACACGATAATGAAAAACTGTTTTTT. This codes for CASSPRHDNEKLFF.

The V gene is TRBV7-9, the J gene TRBJ1-2; D gene uncertain. Germline loops: CDR1 SEHNR, CDR2 FQNEAQ (reference sequence). CDR3 length equals 13 residues. V was shortened by 3 bases and J by 5 bases, with 10 bases between the two germline ends. The CDR3: CASSFGRLYGYTF. CDR3 nucleotides: TGTGCCAGCAGCTTTGGACGCCTATATGGCTACACCTTC.

The V gene is TRBV7-9, the J gene TRBJ1-3, with D tentatively TRBD1 (5 bases). CDR3 size: 16 residues. Germline values: CDR1 SEHNR, CDR2 FQNEAQ (reference sequence). The ends were cut back, 5 bases at V and 0 bases at J, with 14 bases in the middle. Written as DNA, the CDR3 is TGTGCCAGCAGCCGAAAACGCGACAGCTCTGGAAACACCATATATTTT. The encoded protein is CASSRKRDSSGNTIYF.

This chain uses TRBV5-1 with TRBJ2-1; 7 bases map to TRBD2. J lost 0 bases, V lost 3 bases, and 6 bases had no gene match. The CDR3 totals 16 residues. Germline V gene sequence: CDR1 SGHRS, CDR2 YFSETQ. DNA of the CDR3: TGCGCCAGCAGCTCGGCGGGCGGGAGCTCCTACAATGAGCAGTTCTTC. It translates to CASSSAGGSSYNEQFF.

The chain employs TRBV19 and TRBJ1-1, with D unclear. The CDR3 contains 15 residues. CDR1 is LNHDA and CDR2 is SQIVND in the germline V gene (reference sequence). V was pared by 2 bases and J by 2 bases, with 12 bases between. This chain's CDR3 is CASSISRLLNTEAFF. Written as DNA, the CDR3 is TGTGCCAGTAGTATATCCCGTTTATTAAACACTGAAGCTTTCTTT.

In DNA form, the CDR3 reads TGTGCCAGCATCACCCGGACAGGGGTAGGATTCACTGAAGCTTTCTTT. This codes for CASITRTGVGFTEAFF. The rearrangement links TRBV28 to TRBJ1-1, with 9 bases lining up with TRBD1. Per germline, CDR1 MDHEN and CDR2 SYDVKM. With V trimmed by 7 bases and J by 4 bases, 13 bases remained unmatched. The CDR3 is 16 residues long.

This rearrangement joins TRBV6-1 to TRBJ1-1; possibly TRBD1 for D (5 bases). Germline V gene lookup returns CDR1 MNHNS and CDR2 SASEGT. Trimming left V 5 bases short and J 4 bases short, with 14 bases between. This CDR3 is built from 14 residues. The chain's CDR3 is CASSPVVGGTEAFF. The CDR3 region has the DNA TGTGCCAGCAGTCCTGTCGTGGGGGGCACTGAAGCTTTCTTT.

The chain joins TRBV27 to TRBJ2-7, with 12 bases identical to TRBD2. CDR3 length: 18 residues. V gave up 6 bases and J gave up 4 bases; unmatched junction bases: 16. Germline V gives CDR1 MNHEY, CDR2 SMNVEV (reference sequence). CDR3 DNA: TGTGCCAGCAGGTACAGACTAGCGGGAGACGTAAAGGCGTACGAGCAGTACTTC. Translation gives CASRYRLAGDVKAYEQYF.

The sample holds one count of this clone. Written as DNA, the CDR3 is TGTGCCAGCAGCTTGACAGGGACGGGAGAGACCCAGTACTTC. The encoded protein is CASSLTGTGETQYF. The rearrangement uses TRBV5-4 and TRBJ2-5, with a weak D call TRBD1 (6 bases). This CDR3 comprises 14 residues. V was clipped by 1 base and J by 4 bases, with 11 bases between them. The germline V gene encodes CDR1 SGHNT and CDR2 YYREEE (reference sequence).

The gene calls are TRBV15 and TRBJ2-7; TRBD2 matches at 10 bases. CDR1 LNHNV and CDR2 YYDKDF come from the germline V gene (reference sequence). V shed 4 bases and J 3 bases; nucleotides not matched to a gene: 3. CDR3 length equals 14 residues. The CDR3 spells CATSTGLAVYEQYF. CDR3 DNA: TGTGCCACCAGCACTGGACTAGCGGTCTACGAGCAGTACTTC.

The rearrangement joins TRBV7-6 to TRBJ1-4; 9 bases line up with TRBD1. The germline V gene encodes CDR1 SGHVS and CDR2 FNYEAQ. This CDR3 spans 17 amino acids. Losses at the gene ends were 1 base for V and 4 bases for J; bases not matched to a gene: 7. In nucleotides, the CDR3 is TGTGCCAGCAGCTTAGATCCGACAGGGGGAGATAATGAAAAACTGTTTTTT. Translation: CASSLDPTGGDNEKLFF.

This chain joins TRBV5-1 and TRBJ2-7, with TRBD2 identical over 11 bases. V was clipped by 4 bases and J by 4 bases; unmatched bases: 10. Germline CDR1 is SGHRS and CDR2 is YFSETQ. This CDR3 is 16 amino acids long. The CDR3 protein is CASSPNPSGRMYEQYF. The CDR3 DNA sequence: TGCGCCAGCAGCCCAAACCCTAGCGGGAGGATGTACGAGCAGTACTTC.

The rearrangement joins TRBV30 to TRBJ1-3; D gene ambiguous. Germline CDR1 GTSNPN, CDR2 SVGIG (reference sequence). Trimming stripped 0 bases from V and 5 bases from J, with 2 bases between. CDR3 length equals 11 residues. The chain's CDR3 is CAWSVRNTIYF. The CDR3 nucleotides are TGTGCCTGGAGTGTGAGAAACACCATATATTTT.

V gene TRBV7-2 combines with J gene TRBJ2-5; D is ambiguous. Germline CDR1 reads SGHTA; CDR2 reads FQGNSA. The ends were cut back, 5 bases at V and 2 bases at J, with 9 bases in the middle. The CDR3 spans 13 residues. The CDR3 DNA sequence: TGTGCCAGCAGCCGTTCTAGACAAGAGACCCAGTACTTC. As protein: CASSRSRQETQYF.